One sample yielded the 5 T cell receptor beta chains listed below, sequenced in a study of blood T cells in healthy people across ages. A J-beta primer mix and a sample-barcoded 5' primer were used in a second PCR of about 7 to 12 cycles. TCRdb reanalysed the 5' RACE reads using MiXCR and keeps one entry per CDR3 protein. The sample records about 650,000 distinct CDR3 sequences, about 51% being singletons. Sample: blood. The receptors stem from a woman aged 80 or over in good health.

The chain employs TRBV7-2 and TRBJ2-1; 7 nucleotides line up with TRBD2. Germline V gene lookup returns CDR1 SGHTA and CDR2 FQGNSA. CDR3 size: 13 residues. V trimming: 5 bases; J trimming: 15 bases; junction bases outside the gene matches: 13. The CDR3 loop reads CASSPARAGVRFF. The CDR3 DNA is TGTGCCAGCAGCCCTGCTCGCGCGGGGGTTCGGTTCTTC.

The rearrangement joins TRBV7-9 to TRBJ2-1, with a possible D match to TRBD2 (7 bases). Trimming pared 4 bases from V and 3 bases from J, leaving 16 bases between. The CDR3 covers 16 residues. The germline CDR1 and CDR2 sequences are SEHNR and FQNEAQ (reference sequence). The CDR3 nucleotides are TGTGCCAGCAGCTCGCCTAGGGGGGGGATCTACAATGAGCAGTTCTTC. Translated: CASSSPRGGIYNEQFF. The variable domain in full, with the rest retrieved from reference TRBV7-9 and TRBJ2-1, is DTGVSQNPRHKITKRGQNVTFRCDPISEHNRLYWYRQTLGQGPEFLTYFQNEAQLEKSRLLSDRFSAERPKGSFSTLEIQRTEQGDSAMYLCASSSPRGGIYNEQFFGPGTRLTVL.

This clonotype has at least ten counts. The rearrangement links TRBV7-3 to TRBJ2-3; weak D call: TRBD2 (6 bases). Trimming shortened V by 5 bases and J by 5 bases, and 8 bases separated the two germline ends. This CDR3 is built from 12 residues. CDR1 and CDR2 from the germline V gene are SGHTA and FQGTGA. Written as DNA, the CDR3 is TGTGCCAGCAGCCCCGGGGGAGATACGCAGTATTTT. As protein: CASSPGGDTQYF.

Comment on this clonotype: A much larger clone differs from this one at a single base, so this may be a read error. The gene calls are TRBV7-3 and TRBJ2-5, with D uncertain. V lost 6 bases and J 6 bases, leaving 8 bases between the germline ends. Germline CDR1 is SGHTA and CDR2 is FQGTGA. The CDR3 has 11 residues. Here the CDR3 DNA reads TGTGCCAGCAGATCCGGAAAGACCCAGTACTTC. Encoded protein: CASRSGKTQYF.

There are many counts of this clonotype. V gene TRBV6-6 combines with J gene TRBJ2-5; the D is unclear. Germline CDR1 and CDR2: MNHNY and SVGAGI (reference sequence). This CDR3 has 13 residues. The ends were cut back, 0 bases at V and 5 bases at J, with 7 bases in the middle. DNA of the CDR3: TGTGCCAGCAGTTACTCTCCCGGGGAGACCCAGTACTTC. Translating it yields CASSYSPGETQYF.